A selection of T cell receptor beta chains follows, all from one sample in a study of control samples from healthy donors and cancer patients. The protocol was immunoSEQ multiplex PCR, while the TCRdb copy is restricted to in-frame clones and leaves out a portion. The sample contains some 80,000 clones, roughly 89% of which appear only once. What was sequenced was PBMCs. The receptors shown here come from a woman aged 55-69 years with head and neck cancer. Both conserved end residues are part of each CDR3. Fields, in order: V gene, D gene, clone size, CDR3 protein. D genes are given only for firm matches. Size is omitted from some rows. Given values are once, few, many or a class for expanded clones.

v_call: TRBV27; d_call: TRBD1; clone_size: NA; cdr3_aa: CASSPRGVGQVQSPLHF
v_call: TRBV2; d_call: NA; clone_size: NA; cdr3_aa: CASLWSSGTDTQYF
v_call: TRBV30; d_call: TRBD1; clone_size: NA; cdr3_aa: CAWRVPGQGRGEKLFF
v_call: TRBV5-1; d_call: TRBD2; clone_size: few; cdr3_aa: CASSPGLAGVGGELFF
v_call: TRBV5-1; d_call: NA; clone_size: NA; cdr3_aa: CASSLGDGQLPNTEAFF
v_call: TRBV7-8; d_call: TRBD1; clone_size: NA; cdr3_aa: CASTQDSRDRGLVGYGYTF
v_call: TRBV27; d_call: NA; clone_size: NA; cdr3_aa: CASSSPPLRATGANVLTF
v_call: TRBV5-6; d_call: NA; clone_size: once; cdr3_aa: CASSLEPLAWETQYF
v_call: TRBV7-3; d_call: NA; clone_size: NA; cdr3_aa: CASSLSSRTDTQYF
v_call: TRBV2; d_call: TRBD1; clone_size: NA; cdr3_aa: CASGWDRAEKLFF
v_call: TRBV24-1; d_call: NA; clone_size: NA; cdr3_aa: CATSDSNRVPGELFF
v_call: TRBV6-6; d_call: TRBD2; clone_size: NA; cdr3_aa: CASSFLREGLSEQYF
v_call: TRBV28; d_call: NA; clone_size: NA; cdr3_aa: CATEGRGGTDTQYF
v_call: TRBV5-4; d_call: NA; clone_size: NA; cdr3_aa: CASSFESYGRREQYF
v_call: TRBV28; d_call: TRBD1; clone_size: NA; cdr3_aa: CASKLQGATYGYTF
v_call: TRBV29-1; d_call: NA; clone_size: NA; cdr3_aa: CSVVESYGYTF
v_call: TRBV9; d_call: NA; clone_size: NA; cdr3_aa: CASSPRDPPNSGAQYF
v_call: TRBV7-9; d_call: NA; clone_size: NA; cdr3_aa: CASSWSGADTQYF
v_call: TRBV28; d_call: NA; clone_size: NA; cdr3_aa: CASSLHEGGYAGANVLTF
v_call: TRBV3-1/TRBV3-2; d_call: NA; clone_size: NA; cdr3_aa: CASSQILSVWANEQFF
v_call: TRBV5-4; d_call: NA; clone_size: NA; cdr3_aa: CASSLGWVRSDFTDTQYF
v_call: TRBV7-9; d_call: TRBD2; clone_size: NA; cdr3_aa: CASSLNRLAGGPGSNEQFF
v_call: TRBV29-1; d_call: NA; clone_size: NA; cdr3_aa: CSVEKDSTEQFF
v_call: TRBV7-2; d_call: NA; clone_size: once; cdr3_aa: CASSLAADEQFF
v_call: TRBV5-6; d_call: TRBD1; clone_size: NA; cdr3_aa: CASGHFWGQESYEQYF
v_call: TRBV27; d_call: NA; clone_size: NA; cdr3_aa: CASSFLGEQETQYF
v_call: TRBV19; d_call: NA; clone_size: NA; cdr3_aa: CASSIGAGGVKTEAFF
v_call: TRBV13; d_call: TRBD1; clone_size: NA; cdr3_aa: CASSLDRGVPDTQYF
v_call: TRBV4-1; d_call: TRBD1; clone_size: NA; cdr3_aa: CASSPVTGREKLFF
v_call: TRBV5-4; d_call: NA; clone_size: NA; cdr3_aa: CASSMEGTTGSGNTIYF
v_call: TRBV19; d_call: NA; clone_size: NA; cdr3_aa: CASSRAQSTDTQYF
v_call: TRBV18; d_call: NA; clone_size: NA; cdr3_aa: CASSEQGYYEQYF
v_call: TRBV5-6; d_call: NA; clone_size: NA; cdr3_aa: CASADGRSYEQYF
v_call: TRBV19; d_call: NA; clone_size: NA; cdr3_aa: CASSTQAGSHEQYF
v_call: TRBV6-5; d_call: NA; clone_size: NA; cdr3_aa: CASSLGGGSYEQYF
v_call: TRBV6-4; d_call: NA; clone_size: NA; cdr3_aa: CASSETRDRSTDTQYF
v_call: TRBV7-2; d_call: TRBD2; clone_size: NA; cdr3_aa: CASSPGLALEQYF
v_call: TRBV30; d_call: NA; clone_size: NA; cdr3_aa: CAWSVHGGRKNGQPQHF
v_call: TRBV2; d_call: NA; clone_size: NA; cdr3_aa: CASSVRERDQPQHF
v_call: TRBV5-1; d_call: TRBD1; clone_size: NA; cdr3_aa: CASSPDRAAGANVLTF
v_call: TRBV15; d_call: NA; clone_size: NA; cdr3_aa: CATSRTRQAGYGYTF
v_call: TRBV19; d_call: TRBD1; clone_size: NA; cdr3_aa: CASSMNRDRGEKLFF
v_call: TRBV6-6; d_call: NA; clone_size: few; cdr3_aa: CASSYEAGSNSPLHF
v_call: TRBV3-1/TRBV3-2; d_call: TRBD1; clone_size: NA; cdr3_aa: CASSQQGAITASEQYF
v_call: TRBV6-1; d_call: TRBD2; clone_size: NA; cdr3_aa: CASSGLAGGSDTGELFF
v_call: TRBV7-3; d_call: TRBD1; clone_size: NA; cdr3_aa: CASSLDRGNTEAFF
v_call: TRBV29-1; d_call: TRBD2; clone_size: NA; cdr3_aa: CSVSSLAGNYEQYF
v_call: TRBV19; d_call: NA; clone_size: NA; cdr3_aa: CASSMGQNTEAFF
v_call: TRBV9; d_call: NA; clone_size: once; cdr3_aa: CASGPLNTDTQYF
v_call: TRBV28; d_call: TRBD1; clone_size: NA; cdr3_aa: CASSALRGLYF
v_call: TRBV9; d_call: NA; clone_size: NA; cdr3_aa: CASGSRSSTDTQYF
v_call: TRBV19; d_call: NA; clone_size: NA; cdr3_aa: CASILTATRVYGYTF
v_call: TRBV2; d_call: NA; clone_size: NA; cdr3_aa: CASKGPLVVYEQYF
v_call: TRBV7-9; d_call: TRBD2; clone_size: NA; cdr3_aa: CAGQPAGDIGELFF
v_call: TRBV21-1; d_call: NA; clone_size: NA; cdr3_aa: CASSNLGLLEQFF
v_call: TRBV6-2/TRBV6-3; d_call: NA; clone_size: NA; cdr3_aa: CASSYLLRNTYEQYF
v_call: TRBV3-1/TRBV3-2; d_call: TRBD1; clone_size: NA; cdr3_aa: CASSQWGQGMNTEAFF
v_call: TRBV2; d_call: NA; clone_size: NA; cdr3_aa: CASSEVLGVGETQYF